This T cell receptor (beta chain) comes out of a study of shared clonotypes between healthy human individuals (dated by TCRdb to 2020 to 2022). General notes on the study: Three men and a couple of women, aged 18 to 49 years, made up the cohort. For each donor, three plates each were used for CD4 naive and CD4 memory, two plates were used for CD8 naive, and one plate was used for CD8 memory. Per donor, leukapheresis produced somewhere between about 0.85 and 10 billion PBMCs. To estimate repertoire size and how much clonotypes are shared between individuals, the study performed deep sequencing of blood TCR repertoires from five healthy adults. To increase sequencing depth and limit assay-specific biases, different laboratories used diverse techniques to prepare libraries and sequence TCR repertoires. Overall study outcomes, separate from this receptor: Compared with non-shared clonotypes, clonotypes shared by all four sorted-subset donors had higher generation probabilities. Sampling was limited to blood, and TCR repertoires in tissue likely differ from TCR repertoires in blood. Even with the large sequencing depth, rarefaction of the sorted-subset datasets indicated that sequencing was incomplete. Pairwise subsampling led to the expectation that sequencing depth would affect the degree of clonotype sharing among donors. Sharing across several donors was observed for about 4.8% of naive CD4, over 3% of naive CD8, roughly 2.3% of memory CD4, and less than 0.45% of memory CD8 clonotypes. Naive subsets generally had larger estimated clonotype richness than memory subsets did. The small number of donors limited the genetic and exposure-history diversity represented.

Donors were healthy HIV-negative adults with no recently reported acute infections or vaccinations. Only Caucasian adults living in Nashville, Tennessee, USA were represented among the donors. Magnetic negative selection was used to enrich CD4+ T cells, after which naive cells were positively selected on CD45RA and the negative fraction became the memory subset. Blood was collected by leukapheresis, and PBMCs were isolated by Ficoll-Histopaque density gradient centrifugation and then cryopreserved in liquid nitrogen vapor phase. Purity and quantity of every magnetically sorted T cell population were checked by analytical flow cytometry. Genomic DNA was isolated from every sorted fraction and measured by UV absorbance on a Nanodrop 2000c. V lost 1 base and J lost 3 bases; the stretch between them is 12 bases long. CDR1 and CDR2 are drawn from the germline V gene: MGHRA, YSYEKL. There are 16 amino acids in the CDR3, from cysteine to phenylalanine inclusive. Left in the record is the CDR3 DNA by itself, 48 bases read in frame from the first base.

For this clone: No antigen is known for it. Base qualities are missing; no much larger clone stands one base away.

TCR CDR3 regions were amplified from genomic DNA by multiplex PCR using the deep immunoSEQ assay. Extracted genomic DNA from each cell subset was distributed evenly across all wells of several immunoSEQ 96-well plates, and each plate was treated as a replicate. For sorted subsets, each replicate PCR was loaded with roughly 0.2 ug genomic DNA, equivalent to some 27,000 T cell genomes. The purified libraries were quantified using a Qubit 3.0 fluorometer, sized with a Bioanalyzer 2100, and then quantified again using the KAPA Library Quantification kit. Every immunoSEQ 96-well plate was sequenced on a separate single-read 150-cycle Illumina NextSeq 550 flow cell. From the authors' description of their analysis: Because the immunoSEQ output included only junctional sequences and no quality scores, the filtering could not be the same as the filtering used for full-length reads. To assign V/J genes and CDR3, sequences were annotated using PyIR, a Python wrapper for IgBLAST v1.9, with IMGT germline references. Reads were filtered out if the reads had weak V/J assignments (E-value above 1e-6), no CDR3, stop codons, out-of-frame junctions, or ambiguous translated residues. A V3J clonotype was defined by an identical inferred V gene, J gene, and CDR3 amino acid sequence. To compute the percentage overlap between repertoires, the number of shared unique clonotypes was divided by the size of the smaller repertoire. Repertoire richness was assessed with RTK rarefaction, the Chao1 estimator, and Recon v2.1 estimates of unobserved clonotypes. Generation probabilities were computed with OLGA for all TCRbeta clonotypes obtained by the gDNA method from four donors. Imported from immuneACCESS, the table was reduced by TCRdb to in-frame sequences with V and J called. These copies leave out some clones; in studies compared against another copy, an unresolved V gene accounts for under half, and the cause of the remainder is not known. That table is the source of V, J and clone size, and D and trimming were worked out from the DNA. The sample includes 640,000 or so clones, with 55% to 75% observed a single time. The ten largest clones represent around 2% of the sample.

The TCR originated in a woman between 25 and 40 years old in good health. The source material was memory CD4+ T cells sorted from blood. The cell subset or site label, as the study defines it: CD45RA-negative fraction. The rearranged chain carries TRBV4-1 and TRBJ2-2; confidence is insufficient to name the D gene. The DNA sequence is as follows: TGCGCCAGCAGCCAAGGGCGTCTGGAGTACACCGGGGAGCTGTTTTTT. It encodes CASSQGRLEYTGELFF.